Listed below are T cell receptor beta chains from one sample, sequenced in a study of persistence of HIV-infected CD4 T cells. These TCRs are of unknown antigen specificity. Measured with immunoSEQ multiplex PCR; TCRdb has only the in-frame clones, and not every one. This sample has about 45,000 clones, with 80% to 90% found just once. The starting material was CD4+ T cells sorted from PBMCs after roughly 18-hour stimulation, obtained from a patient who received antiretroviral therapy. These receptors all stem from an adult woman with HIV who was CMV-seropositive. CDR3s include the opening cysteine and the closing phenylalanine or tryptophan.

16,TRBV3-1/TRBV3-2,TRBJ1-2,CASSQDLGQGFYGYTF
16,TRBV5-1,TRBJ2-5,CASSWTASSSQETQYF
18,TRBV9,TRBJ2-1,CASSGGRSSGSGVNEQFF
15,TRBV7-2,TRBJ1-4,CASRPSGGSVEKLFF
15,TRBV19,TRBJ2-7,CASSPLSGSILEQYF
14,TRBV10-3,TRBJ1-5,CASSGQGMGQPQHF
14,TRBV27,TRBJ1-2,CASSLQKGGYGYTF
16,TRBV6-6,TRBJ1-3,CASSSYDRESGNTIYF
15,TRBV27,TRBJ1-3,CASSLFSGLGNTIYF
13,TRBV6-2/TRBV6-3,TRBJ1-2,CASSYSPGLGYTF
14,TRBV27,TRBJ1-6,CASSFGGKNSPLHF
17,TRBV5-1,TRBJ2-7,CASSRGQGAPHDYEQYF
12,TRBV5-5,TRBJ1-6,CASSSQGAPLHF
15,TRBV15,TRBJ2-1,CATSIRTSGHNEQFF
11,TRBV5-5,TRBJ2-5,CASSSVGTQYF
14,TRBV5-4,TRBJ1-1,CASSLGAVNTEAFF
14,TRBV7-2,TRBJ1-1,CASSPVLGNTEAFF
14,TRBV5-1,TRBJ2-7,CASSLEQGAYEQYF
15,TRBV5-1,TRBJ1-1,CASSLADSLNTEAFF
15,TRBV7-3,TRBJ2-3,CASSQSPSGRDTQYF
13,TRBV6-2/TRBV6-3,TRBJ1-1,CASSWTDLIEAFF
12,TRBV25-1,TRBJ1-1,CASGRANTEAFF
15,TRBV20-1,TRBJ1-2,CSASSNRGQNYGYTF
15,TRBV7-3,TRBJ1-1,CASSLRAGSPTEAFF
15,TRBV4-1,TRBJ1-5,CASSQTLNQYQPQHF
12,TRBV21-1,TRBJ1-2,CASSTQICGYTF
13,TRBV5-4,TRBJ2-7,CASSVGTAYEQYF
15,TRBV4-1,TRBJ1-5,CASSQDRNGLGPQHF
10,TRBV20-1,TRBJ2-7,CSAQSSEQYF
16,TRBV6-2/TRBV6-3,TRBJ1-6,CASSLSQQGLRSPLHF
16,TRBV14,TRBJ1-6,CASSQDLRQGESPLHF
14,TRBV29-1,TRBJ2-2,CSVPRTGFTGELFF
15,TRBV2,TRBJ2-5,CASSDSGGGGETQYF
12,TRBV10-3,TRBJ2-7,CATSETQREQYF
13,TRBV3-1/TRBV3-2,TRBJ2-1,CASSTSGRNEQFF
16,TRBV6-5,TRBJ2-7,CASSYPLGDRRWEQYF
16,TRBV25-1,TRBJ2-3,CASSELLAGGTDTQYF
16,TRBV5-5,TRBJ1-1,CASSLGRTEINTEAFF
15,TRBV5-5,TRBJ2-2,CASSLWVGDTGELFF
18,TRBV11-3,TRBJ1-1,CASSLYGIKQGLDTEAFF
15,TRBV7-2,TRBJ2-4,CASSQGQTPKNIQYF
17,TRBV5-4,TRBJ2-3,CASSLDSGRAGADTQYF
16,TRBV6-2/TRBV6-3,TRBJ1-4,CASSYEKETGNEKLFF
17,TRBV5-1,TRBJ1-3,CASSLSSGLAAGNTIYF
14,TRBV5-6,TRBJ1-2,CASSQRGVRYGYTF
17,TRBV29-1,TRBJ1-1,CSVLRTKRTGGQTEAFF
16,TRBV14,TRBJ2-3,CASSQAIGGARDTQYF
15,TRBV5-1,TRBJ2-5,CASSLASGTGETQYF
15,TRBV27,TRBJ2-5,CASSSAGQGGETQYF
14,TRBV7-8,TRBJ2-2,CASSLGTSTGELFF
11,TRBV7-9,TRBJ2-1,CASSTHNEQFF
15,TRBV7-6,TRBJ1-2,CASSPEQASLYGYTF
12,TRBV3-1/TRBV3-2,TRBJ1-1,CASSQDIGRAFF
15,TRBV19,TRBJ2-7,CASSGPGGSGYEQYF